A selection of T cell receptor beta chains follows, all from one sample in a study of OX40 agonist ivuxolimab in advanced cancers. Profiling relied on immunoSEQ multiplex PCR, and the TCRdb table lists in-frame clones only, not all of them. The profile shows about 25,000 clones, roughly four fifths of them singletons. The specimen was CD4+ or CD8+ T cells sorted from blood, collected in a trial of the OX40 agonist ivuxolimab. These receptor sequences come from an adult with an advanced solid tumor such as melanoma, head and neck, liver or kidney cancer. The CDR3 runs from the conserved cysteine through the conserved F or W. Each record gives: clone size, V gene, D gene, J gene, CDR3 protein, CDR3 DNA. A D gene is named only where the DNA matches it firmly. Some rows mark clone size as missing; the rest say once, few, many or name a class of expanded clone.

clone size: once; V gene: TRBV25-1; D gene: .; J gene: TRBJ2-7; CDR3 protein: CASSRLYEQYF; CDR3 DNA: TGTGCCAGCAGTCGCCTCTACGAGCAGTACTTC
clone size: .; V gene: TRBV4-1; D gene: .; J gene: TRBJ1-2; CDR3 protein: CASSHLQRGDYGYTF; CDR3 DNA: TGCGCCAGCAGCCACCTCCAAAGAGGGGACTATGGCTACACCTTC
clone size: .; V gene: TRBV6-4; D gene: .; J gene: TRBJ1-2; CDR3 protein: CASSQDSNYGYTF; CDR3 DNA: TGTGCCAGCAGTCAGGACAGCAACTATGGCTACACCTTC
clone size: .; V gene: TRBV11-1; D gene: .; J gene: TRBJ2-5; CDR3 protein: CASSLAPGSLQETQYF; CDR3 DNA: TGTGCCAGCAGCTTAGCTCCAGGGTCTCTCCAAGAGACCCAGTACTTC
clone size: once; V gene: TRBV7-9; D gene: TRBD2; J gene: TRBJ2-7; CDR3 protein: CASEGLAGEGGLYEQYF; CDR3 DNA: TGTGCCAGCGAGGGACTAGCGGGAGAGGGGGGCCTGTACGAGCAGTACTTC
clone size: .; V gene: TRBV28; D gene: .; J gene: TRBJ2-7; CDR3 protein: CASSSSDFGRNYEQYF; CDR3 DNA: TGTGCCAGCAGTTCATCAGACTTTGGACGTAATTACGAGCAGTACTTC
clone size: .; V gene: TRBV7-8; D gene: .; J gene: TRBJ1-1; CDR3 protein: CASSFSRKNTEAFF; CDR3 DNA: TGTGCCAGCAGCTTCAGTCGGAAGAACACTGAAGCTTTCTTT
clone size: .; V gene: TRBV9; D gene: TRBD1; J gene: TRBJ2-1; CDR3 protein: CASSPPGQGNDEQFF; CDR3 DNA: TGTGCCAGCAGCCCCCCGGGACAGGGAAACGATGAGCAGTTCTTC
clone size: .; V gene: TRBV9; D gene: .; J gene: TRBJ1-1; CDR3 protein: CASSGGMGNTEAFF; CDR3 DNA: TGTGCCAGCAGCGGGGGTATGGGAAACACTGAAGCTTTCTTT
clone size: .; V gene: TRBV6-6; D gene: .; J gene: TRBJ2-2; CDR3 protein: CASSYSTTGELFF; CDR3 DNA: TGTGCCAGCAGTTACTCTACCACCGGGGAGCTGTTTTTT
clone size: .; V gene: TRBV10-3; D gene: TRBD2; J gene: TRBJ2-1; CDR3 protein: CASSALAGGYNEQFF; CDR3 DNA: TGTGCCAGCAGTGCTCTAGCGGGGGGTTACAATGAGCAGTTCTTC
clone size: .; V gene: TRBV28; D gene: .; J gene: TRBJ1-5; CDR3 protein: CASSEGGDNQPQHF; CDR3 DNA: TGTGCCAGCAGTGAGGGAGGGGACAATCAGCCCCAGCATTTT
clone size: .; V gene: TRBV13; D gene: TRBD1; J gene: TRBJ1-3; CDR3 protein: CASSPTTGVGNTIYF; CDR3 DNA: TGTGCCAGCAGCCCCACCACAGGGGTAGGAAACACCATATATTTT
clone size: once; V gene: TRBV7-9; D gene: .; J gene: TRBJ2-2; CDR3 protein: CASSSPYFAGELFF; CDR3 DNA: TGTGCCAGCAGCTCCCCCTACTTCGCCGGGGAGCTGTTTTTT
clone size: .; V gene: TRBV4-2; D gene: .; J gene: TRBJ2-7; CDR3 protein: CASSQGTNYEQYF; CDR3 DNA: TGTGCCAGCAGCCAAGGGACCAACTACGAGCAGTACTTC
clone size: few; V gene: TRBV27; D gene: .; J gene: TRBJ1-6; CDR3 protein: CASSFHNSPLHF; CDR3 DNA: TGTGCCAGCAGTTTTCATAATTCACCCCTCCACTTT
clone size: once; V gene: TRBV11-2; D gene: .; J gene: TRBJ2-1; CDR3 protein: CASSAVDEQFF; CDR3 DNA: TGTGCCAGCAGTGCTGTCGATGAGCAGTTCTTC
clone size: .; V gene: TRBV27; D gene: .; J gene: TRBJ2-7; CDR3 protein: CASSPPGSEQYF; CDR3 DNA: TGTGCCAGCAGTCCCCCCGGGTCCGAGCAGTACTTC
clone size: .; V gene: TRBV27; D gene: .; J gene: TRBJ1-5; CDR3 protein: CASSSLGYNQPQHF; CDR3 DNA: TGTGCCAGCAGCTCCCTCGGATACAATCAGCCCCAGCATTTT
clone size: medium-sized; V gene: TRBV4-3; D gene: .; J gene: TRBJ2-1; CDR3 protein: CASSQASGSYNEQFF; CDR3 DNA: TGCGCCAGCAGCCAAGCGTCGGGCTCCTACAATGAGCAGTTCTTC
clone size: .; V gene: TRBV6-1; D gene: TRBD1; J gene: TRBJ2-3; CDR3 protein: CASLLGTAALDTQYF; CDR3 DNA: TGTGCCAGCCTTCTAGGGACAGCAGCTTTAGATACGCAGTATTTT
clone size: .; V gene: TRBV28; D gene: .; J gene: TRBJ2-7; CDR3 protein: CASSTPGLWEQYF; CDR3 DNA: TGTGCCAGCAGTACGCCGGGACTCTGGGAGCAGTACTTC
clone size: .; V gene: TRBV5-4; D gene: .; J gene: TRBJ2-7; CDR3 protein: CASSYRENYEQYF; CDR3 DNA: TGTGCCAGCAGTTACAGGGAGAACTACGAGCAGTACTTC
clone size: few; V gene: TRBV6-5; D gene: .; J gene: TRBJ2-5; CDR3 protein: CASSYSASGAQYF; CDR3 DNA: TGTGCCAGCAGTTACTCGGCCTCCGGGGCCCAGTACTTC
clone size: .; V gene: TRBV18; D gene: .; J gene: TRBJ2-1; CDR3 protein: CASSALSLNEQFF; CDR3 DNA: TGTGCCAGCTCGGCCCTCAGTCTTAATGAGCAGTTCTTC
clone size: .; V gene: TRBV5-5; D gene: .; J gene: TRBJ1-1; CDR3 protein: CASSLGAAYWGTEAFF; CDR3 DNA: TGTGCCAGCAGCTTGGGGGCAGCCTATTGGGGAACTGAAGCTTTCTTT